A selection of T cell receptor beta chains follows, all from one sample in a study of spatial heterogeneity in lung cancer. From the 5' RACE reads, TCRdb called clonotypes with MiXCR, one entry per CDR3 protein. Of around 110,000 distinct CDR3 sequences listed, approximately 12% were seen once; the top ten hold 16%. Material: PBMCs, obtained at follow-up. Source of these receptors: a male donor with early-stage non-small cell lung cancer. Both conserved end residues are part of each CDR3. D genes are given only for firm matches. Some rows have no size entry. The others give once, few or many, or a class for an expanded clone.

d_call,cdr3_length,clone_size,j_call,v_call,cdr3_nt,cdr3_aa
.,16,few,TRBJ2-7,TRBV5-1,TGCGCCAGCAGCGTAGAGACGGTTCTAAGCTCCTACGAGCAGTACTTC,CASSVETVLSSYEQYF
.,12,.,TRBJ2-2,TRBV7-2,TGTGCCAGCAGCCGGGTCGCCGGGGAGCTGTTTTTT,CASSRVAGELFF
TRBD1,13,few,TRBJ2-7,TRBV7-9,TGTGCCAGCAGCATGGGACAGAGCTACGAGCAGTACTTC,CASSMGQSYEQYF
TRBD1,15,few,TRBJ1-6,TRBV14,TGTGCCAGCAGCCAACTGGGACAGGGCCATTCACCCCTCCACTTT,CASSQLGQGHSPLHF
.,15,few,TRBJ1-1,TRBV3-1,TGTGCCAGCAGCCAAGGGTCAGGCGCGAACACTGAAGCTTTCTTT,CASSQGSGANTEAFF
TRBD1,16,few,TRBJ2-7,TRBV6-5,TGTGCCAGCAGTCCCTCCGGGACAGGGATGGCTCTCGAGCAGTACTTC,CASSPSGTGMALEQYF
.,12,few,TRBJ2-5,TRBV12-3/TRBV12-4,TGTGCCAGCAGTTTTGGGGGTGAGACCCAGTACTTC,CASSFGGETQYF
.,15,.,TRBJ1-2,TRBV20-1,TGCAGTGCGGGCACCGCGGGGCGGGCTAGGCATGGCTACACCTTC,CSAGTAGRARHGYTF
TRBD1,16,few,TRBJ1-3,TRBV5-4,TGTGCCAGCAGCGTCGGACAGGGACTTTCTGGAAACACCATATATTTT,CASSVGQGLSGNTIYF
.,15,few,TRBJ2-5,TRBV6-6,TGTGCCAGCAGTTTAAGCCGAGGAGGAGGGGAGACCCAGTACTTC,CASSLSRGGGETQYF
.,13,.,TRBJ2-4,TRBV2,TGTGCCAGCAGTAGGGACACCGGAAACATTCAGTACTTC,CASSRDTGNIQYF
.,13,.,TRBJ1-2,TRBV7-9,TGTGCCAGCAGCCTTGGACGGCTTAATGGCTACACCTTC,CASSLGRLNGYTF
.,12,many,TRBJ2-7,TRBV5-1,TGCGCCAGCAGCCCCAGTTTGAGGGAGCAGTACTTC,CASSPSLREQYF
TRBD1,15,.,TRBJ1-1,TRBV30,TGTGCCTGGAGTTTACGGACAGGGGGAAAAACTGAAGCTTTCTTT,CAWSLRTGGKTEAFF
TRBD1,14,.,TRBJ1-6,TRBV20-1,TGCAGTGCTGACGACAGGGGGATTCGATCACCCCTCCACTTT,CSADDRGIRSPLHF
.,14,.,TRBJ1-3,TRBV7-2,TGTGCCAGCAGCTTACCCTTCTCTGGAAACACCATATATTTT,CASSLPFSGNTIYF
TRBD1,14,many,TRBJ1-2,TRBV28,TGTGCCAGCAGTTTATCTAGGACAGGCTATGGCTACACCTTC,CASSLSRTGYGYTF
.,14,.,TRBJ1-4,TRBV28,TGTGCCAGCACCCGACGGGCATGGGAAAAACAACTGTTTTTT,CASTRRAWEKQLFF
.,15,many,TRBJ1-2,TRBV28,TGTGCCAGCAGCCGGCCCAGGTTTGACAGCTATGGCTACACCTTC,CASSRPRFDSYGYTF
.,12,many,TRBJ2-1,TRBV29-1,TGCAGCCTCGTGGGGGGGCTCAATGAGCAGTTCTTC,CSLVGGLNEQFF
.,15,.,TRBJ1-6,TRBV9,TGTGCCAGCAGCGTAAGTCAGGGAATTTCTTCACCCCTCCACTTT,CASSVSQGISSPLHF
.,18,.,TRBJ2-7,TRBV20-1,TGCAGTGCTAGAGCTAATTCATTCCGGGACACACTGACCTACGAGCAGTACTTC,CSARANSFRDTLTYEQYF
TRBD1,18,.,TRBJ2-1,TRBV2,TGTGCCAGCAGGGCCGGGACAGGTCCCGGGAGCTCCTACAATGAGCAGTTCTTC,CASRAGTGPGSSYNEQFF
TRBD1,13,many,TRBJ2-7,TRBV5-1,TGTGCCAGCAGTTTGACAGGGGGAGACGAGCAGTACTTC,CASSLTGGDEQYF
TRBD1,16,.,TRBJ1-4,TRBV7-6,TGTGCCAGCAGCCAAGGACAGGGCGCAACTAATGAAAAACTGTTTTTT,CASSQGQGATNEKLFF
.,14,.,TRBJ2-3,TRBV24-1,TGTGCCACCAGTGAACCACTTGCCACAGATACGCAGTATTTT,CATSEPLATDTQYF
.,14,.,TRBJ2-7,TRBV12-3/TRBV12-4,TGTGCCAGCAGACACCTTGGGGCACGCAACGAGCAGTACTTC,CASRHLGARNEQYF
.,16,many,TRBJ1-4,TRBV10-3,TGTGCCATCAGTGAGTCGGCGAGAACCCTGGGGGAAAAACTGTTTTTT,CAISESARTLGEKLFF
.,13,many,TRBJ2-7,TRBV6-5,TGTGCCAGCTCCCGGGATGCTATCTACGAGCAGTACTTC,CASSRDAIYEQYF
.,16,many,TRBJ2-1,TRBV24-1,TGTGCCACCAGTGATTTCATGAGGAGCGCAGGGAATGAGCAGTTCTTC,CATSDFMRSAGNEQFF
.,15,.,TRBJ1-5,TRBV30,TGTGCCTGGAGTGTTGCGGGTAATTCTAATCAGCCCCAGCATTTT,CAWSVAGNSNQPQHF
.,15,few,TRBJ1-1,TRBV3-1,TGTGCCAGCAGCCAAGAGATCACAGGGTACACTGAAGCTTTCTTT,CASSQEITGYTEAFF
.,14,many,TRBJ2-7,TRBV27,TGTGCCAGCAGTCTACAGGGACCATTCTACGAGCAGTACTTC,CASSLQGPFYEQYF
TRBD1,14,.,TRBJ1-6,TRBV20-1,TGCAGTGCCTCTCAGGACAGGCGTTATTCACCCCTCCACTTT,CSASQDRRYSPLHF
.,13,.,TRBJ1-5,TRBV6-1,TGTGCCAGCAGTGTAAGGGGCGGTCAGCCCCAGCATTTT,CASSVRGGQPQHF
TRBD2,14,many,TRBJ2-1,TRBV9,TGTGCCAGCAGCGTAGCGGGGGGTATCAATGAGCAGTTCTTC,CASSVAGGINEQFF
.,15,.,TRBJ2-1,TRBV7-9,TGTGTCAGCAGCACGGCCTACGCTAGGAACAATGAGCAGTTCTTC,CVSSTAYARNNEQFF
.,18,few,TRBJ2-5,TRBV9,TGTGCCAGCAGCGTAGGAGCCTCCCGGGGCACGATTGAAGAGACCCAGTACTTC,CASSVGASRGTIEETQYF
.,13,.,TRBJ2-5,TRBV28,TGTGCCAGCAGTTTACAGCCCCAAGAGACCCAGTACTTC,CASSLQPQETQYF
TRBD1,16,many,TRBJ2-7,TRBV7-2,TGTGCCAGCAGCCCTCCAGGACAGGCGTCGTTGGGCGAGCAGTACTTC,CASSPPGQASLGEQYF
.,15,.,TRBJ2-5,TRBV7-3,TGTGCCAGCAGCTTATCCCTGGGGTCAGGAGAGACCCAGTACTTC,CASSLSLGSGETQYF
.,14,many,TRBJ2-7,TRBV10-3,TGTGCCATCAGTGGGGGGACAACCCTTTACGAGCAGTACTTC,CAISGGTTLYEQYF
.,15,few,TRBJ2-1,TRBV7-9,TGTGCCAGCAGCTCCTCTAGCCACCCCGCGGATGAGCAGTTCTTC,CASSSSSHPADEQFF
.,13,many,TRBJ1-5,TRBV7-6,TGTGCCAGCAGCCTAGCTTTGAATCAGCCCCAGCATTTT,CASSLALNQPQHF
.,14,few,TRBJ1-5,TRBV20-1,TGCAGTGCTAGTCTGGGGGCCCGAGATCAGCCCCAGCATTTT,CSASLGARDQPQHF
TRBD2,17,.,TRBJ2-3,TRBV5-1,TGCGCCAGCAGCTTGGTTACCGGGGGGACTAGCACAGATACGCAGTATTTT,CASSLVTGGTSTDTQYF
TRBD2,16,few,TRBJ2-5,TRBV12-3/TRBV12-4,TGTGCCAGCAGTTTGCGGGGGGGCCTTACTAAAGAGACCCAGTACTTC,CASSLRGGLTKETQYF
.,15,many,TRBJ2-6,TRBV24-1,TGTGCCACCAGTGGGTTCCCCTCTGGGGCCAACGTCCTGACTTTC,CATSGFPSGANVLTF
.,12,many,TRBJ2-7,TRBV3-1,TGTGCCAGCAGCCTTTGGGGCTACGAGCAGTACTTC,CASSLWGYEQYF
.,17,.,TRBJ1-3,TRBV18,TGTGCCAGCTCACCCTACGGCAGACAGAGCTCTGGAAACACCATATATTTT,CASSPYGRQSSGNTIYF
.,14,many,TRBJ1-5,TRBV11-2,TGTGCCAGCAGCTTAGGGTCAGGGCATCAGCCCCAGCATTTT,CASSLGSGHQPQHF
.,17,.,TRBJ2-5,TRBV12-3/TRBV12-4,TGTGCCAGCAGCCCGCGAGAATCAACAAGACAATCCCAGACCCAGTACTTC,CASSPRESTRQSQTQYF